The 31 T cell receptor beta chains in this list originate from one sample, sequenced in a study of T cell responses to AZD1222 COVID-19 vaccine. Repertoires were generated with immunoSEQ multiplex PCR, while TCRdb's copy carries only in-frame clones and drops some. This repertoire shows over 150,000 clones, roughly nine tenths found once; its top ten account for 6.5% to 8.5%. Sequences were derived from peripheral blood, sampled on day 0 of AZD1222 vaccination. These receptors were collected from an adult in good health.

The rearrangement uses TRBV6-1 and TRBJ2-7; the D is unclear. Germline V gene lookup returns CDR1 MNHNS and CDR2 SASEGT. The length of the CDR3 is 13 residues. The ends were cut back, 0 bases at V and 7 bases at J, with 10 bases in the middle. The CDR3 coding sequence is TGTGCCAGCAGTGAAGCGGGTTTTGGGGAGCAGTACGTC. It encodes CASSEAGFGEQYV.

This chain uses TRBV2 with TRBJ2-7; TRBD1 agrees at 10 bases. Germline assignment: CDR1 SNHLY and CDR2 FYNNEI. This CDR3 contains 13 residues. After removal of 11 bases from V and 3 bases from J, the junction contained 7 bases not matched to a gene. The CDR3 DNA follows: TGTGCCCAAGGGACAGGGGTAGGCTACGAGCAGTACTTC. As protein: CAQGTGVGYEQYF.

V gene TRBV10-3 combines with J gene TRBJ1-1; no definite D call. In germline, CDR1 is ENHRY, CDR2 SYGVKD. V dropped 6 bases and J dropped 3 bases, with 11 bases sitting between them. CDR3 length equals 13 residues. As DNA, the CDR3 is TGTGCCATCAGCCTTGGTACAGACACTGAAGCTTTCTTT. This translates into CAISLGTDTEAFF.

In nucleotides, the CDR3 is TGTGCCAGCTCACCACGAGGCCAAGAGACCCAGTACTTC. Translated, it gives CASSPRGQETQYF. The chain has TRBV18 and TRBJ2-5, with D hard to call. Germline-derived CDR1 and CDR2 are KGHSH and LQKENI. The V gene lost 1 base and the J gene lost 1 base, with 4 bases spanning the gap. The CDR3 has 13 amino acids.

The chain has TRBV4-3 and TRBJ2-1, with 12 bases matching TRBD2. Looked up from germline, CDR1 is LGHNA and CDR2 is YSLEER. V was clipped by 2 bases and J by 6 bases; unmatched bases: 8. This CDR3 is built from 17 residues. The CDR3 nucleotides are TGCGCCAGCAGCCAACAAACTAGCGGGGGGTCGGGCAATGAGCAGTTCTTC. Encoded protein: CASSQQTSGGSGNEQFF.

The rearrangement uses TRBV21-1 and TRBJ2-6; the table's D call of TRBD1 was not tested on the DNA. TRBV21-1 is annotated as a pseudogene. The CDR3 length is 15 residues. As DNA, the CDR3 is TGTGCCAGCAGCATAGGGGGTTCGGGGGCCAACGTCCTGACTTTC. Translating gives CASSIGGSGANVLTF.

The chain recombines TRBV5-1 with TRBJ2-1; 8 bases match TRBD2. The CDR3 consists of 18 residues. V gave up 0 bases and J gave up 0 bases; unmatched junction bases: 8. CDR1 SGHRS and CDR2 YFSETQ come from the germline V gene. The CDR3 region is CASSLDAGGAISYNEQFF. CDR3 in DNA: TGCGCCAGCAGCTTGGATGCGGGGGGCGCCATCTCCTACAATGAGCAGTTCTTC.

J is TRBJ2-7 and V is TRBV10-3, with TRBD1 matching 7 bases. The CDR3 runs 16 residues. Germline V gene data show CDR1 as ENHRY and CDR2 as SYGVKD. V was pared by 2 bases and J by 2 bases, with 9 bases of the junction left unmatched. The CDR3 loop is CAISERRGQLPYEQYF. The DNA for the CDR3 is TGTGCCATCAGTGAGAGAAGGGGGCAACTTCCCTACGAGCAGTACTTC.

To note about this clone: Other DNA sequences in this specimen translate into the identical CDR3. The J gene is TRBJ2-1, the V gene TRBV5-1; D tentatively fits TRBD1 or TRBD2 (5 bases each). The CDR3 spans 14 residues. Trimming removed 0 bases at V and 6 bases at J, with 10 bases between. The V gene's germline CDR1 is SGHRS and CDR2 YFSETQ. The CDR3 region is CASSLGQGANEQFF. For the CDR3, the DNA is TGCGCCAGCAGCTTGGGGCAGGGAGCCAATGAGCAGTTCTTC. The full variable domain, in which reference TRBV5-1 and TRBJ2-1 provide the parts outside the CDR3, is KAGVTQTPRYLIKTRGQQVTLSCSPISGHRSVSWYQQTPGQGLQFLFEYFSETQRNKGNFPGRFSGRQFSNSRSEMNVSTLELGDSALYLCASSLGQGANEQFFGPGTRLTVL.

The rearrangement uses TRBV5-1 and TRBJ1-1; 8 nucleotides match TRBD1. The CDR3 consists of 16 residues. From germline, CDR1 is SGHRS and CDR2 YFSETQ. V dropped 0 bases and J dropped 4; count of bases not matched to a gene: 8. CDR3 protein: CASSLGRDRQTTEAFF. CDR3 nucleotide sequence: TGCGCCAGCAGCTTGGGAAGGGACAGGCAGACCACTGAAGCTTTCTTT.

The J gene is TRBJ1-1, the V gene TRBV13; D call uncertain. CDR3 length: 13 residues. V was shortened by 1 base and J by 5 bases, with 8 bases between the two germline ends. Germline CDR1 reads PRHDT; CDR2 reads FYEKMQ (reference sequence). Written as DNA, the CDR3 is TGTGCCAGCAGCTTAGTAGGTTCAACTGAAGCTTTCTTT. This encodes CASSLVGSTEAFF.

The chain carries TRBV11-2 and TRBJ2-2; 7 bases match TRBD2. Germline V CDR1 and CDR2: SGHAT, FQNNGV. The CDR3 is 16 residues long. Trimming took 5 bases from V and 1 from J; bases not matched to a gene: 7. The CDR3: CASSHALAVNTGELFF. The CDR3 DNA reads as TGTGCCAGCAGCCATGCGCTAGCGGTGAACACCGGGGAGCTGTTTTTT.

This chain connects TRBV9 to TRBJ2-7, with D unresolved. V lost 0 bases and J 0 bases, leaving 10 bases between the germline ends. The germline V gene encodes CDR1 SGDLS and CDR2 YYNGEE. CDR3 length: 15 amino acids. The CDR3 coding sequence is TGTGCCAGCAGCGTAGACTTCGGTCACTCCTACGAGCAGTACTTC. It codes for CASSVDFGHSYEQYF.

On this clone itself: Additional DNA sequences in this sample encode the identical CDR3. J is TRBJ2-1 and V is TRBV20-1; D remains ambiguous. This CDR3 has 10 residues. Between the trimmed V and J ends, which lost 6 bases and 3 bases, there was a span of 3 bases. The germline V gene encodes CDR1 DFQATT and CDR2 SNEGSKA (reference sequence). Here the CDR3 DNA reads TGCAGTGCCAGCTACAATGAGCAGTTCTTC. Protein sequence: CSASYNEQFF.

The V and J genes are TRBV2 and TRBJ1-1; D is uncertain. The CDR3 consists of 13 residues. Germline CDR1 reads SNHLY; CDR2 reads FYNNEI. Deletions cut 5 bases from V and 1 base from J, with 8 bases between. The DNA for the CDR3 is TGTGCCAGCAGTCTACAAGGGAACACTGAAGCTTTCTTT. Amino acids: CASSLQGNTEAFF.

Here the CDR3 reads CATSRDVGDRGIFYGYTF. In DNA form, the CDR3 reads TGTGCCACCAGCAGAGATGTAGGGGACAGGGGTATTTTCTATGGCTACACCTTC. This chain joins TRBV15 and TRBJ1-2, with TRBD1 matching over 10 bases. The CDR3 extends over 18 amino acids. V shed 0 bases and J 4 bases; nucleotides not matched to a gene: 11. Germline V gene lookup returns CDR1 LNHNV and CDR2 YYDKDF (reference sequence).

V is TRBV19 and J is TRBJ2-1, with a weak D call TRBD2 (6 bases). Trimming stripped 7 bases from V and 6 bases from J, with 22 bases between. This CDR3 has 16 residues. CDR1 LNHDA and CDR2 SQIVND come from the germline V gene (reference sequence). CDR3 protein: CASTPWGRQISNEQFF. Here the CDR3 DNA reads TGTGCCAGTACCCCGTGGGGGAGGCAGATTAGCAATGAGCAGTTCTTC. Using reference TRBV19 and TRBJ2-1 for the parts outside the CDR3, the full variable domain is DGGITQSPKYLFRKEGQNVTLSCEQNLNHDAMYWYRQDPGQGLRLIYYSQIVNDFQKGDIAEGYSVSREKKESFPLTVTSAQKNPTAFYLCASTPWGRQISNEQFFGPGTRLTVL.

The rearrangement joins TRBV12-5 to TRBJ1-1; D is possibly TRBD1 (5 bases). Trimming stripped 2 bases from V and 2 bases from J, with 15 bases between. Germline assignment: CDR1 LGHNT and CDR2 FRNRAP. The CDR3 is 16 residues long. The CDR3 protein is CASGLPYGTGNTEAFF. The CDR3 bases are TGTGCTAGTGGTTTGCCGTACGGGACGGGCAACACTGAAGCTTTCTTT.

This clone was found a few times. This chain joins TRBV19 and TRBJ1-2; the match to TRBD1 covers 7 bases. V trimming: 3 bases; J trimming: 7 bases; junction bases outside the gene matches: 8. Germline CDR1 is LNHDA and CDR2 is SQIVND (reference sequence). CDR3 size: 14 residues. Here the CDR3 reads CASSILTGRSGYTF. Written as DNA, the CDR3 is TGTGCCAGTAGTATTTTGACAGGGAGGAGTGGCTACACCTTC.

Of note for this clone: This sample also contains other DNA sequences that code for the same CDR3. The chain recombines TRBV12-3 or TRBV12-4 with TRBJ2-3; 8 positions match TRBD2. Trimming took 3 bases from V and 12 from J; bases not matched to a gene: 5. There are 12 residues in the CDR3. CDR3 in amino acids: CASSFSGGAQYF. The CDR3 DNA is TGTGCCAGCAGTTTCTCCGGGGGGGCCCAGTATTTT.

V is TRBV12-3 or TRBV12-4 and J is TRBJ2-2; D is unclear. V lost 5 bases to trimming and J lost 2 bases, with 3 bases between them. The CDR3 sequence is 12 residues long. Here the CDR3 DNA reads TGTGCCAGCAGTCAAAACACCGGGGAGCTGTTTTTT. It encodes CASSQNTGELFF.

The chain is built from TRBV12-5 and TRBJ1-5; D not resolved. Germline values: CDR1 LGHNT, CDR2 FRNRAP. This CDR3 spans 12 amino acids. V shed 6 bases and J shed 5 bases, with 8 bases lying between them. The DNA of the CDR3 is TGTGCTAGTGGGGAAGATTATCAGCCCCAGCATTTT. It specifies CASGEDYQPQHF.

This chain connects TRBV9 to TRBJ2-3; D uncertain. Trimming took off 0 bases at V and 5 bases at J, with 10 bases between the two ends. This CDR3 spans 14 amino acids. Per the germline V gene, CDR1 is SGDLS and CDR2 is YYNGEE. CDR3 residues: CASSVEDSIDTQYF. The CDR3 DNA reads as TGTGCCAGCAGCGTAGAGGATTCTATAGATACGCAGTATTTT.

The count of this clone is one. This chain joins TRBV9 and TRBJ2-4; unclear D gene. This CDR3 contains 15 residues. Germline V gene data show CDR1 as SGDLS and CDR2 as YYNGEE. Trimming stripped 0 bases from V and 2 bases from J, with 9 bases between. Here the CDR3 DNA reads TGTGCCAGCAGCGTAGAGTTGAGGTCCAAAAACATTCAGTACTTC. This gives the protein CASSVELRSKNIQYF.

This clone was picked up one time. The gene calls are TRBV7-3 and TRBJ2-3; D perhaps matches TRBD1 (6 bases). Trimming removed 1 base at V and 5 bases at J, with 10 bases between. Germline V gene data show CDR1 as SGHTA and CDR2 as FQGTGA. The CDR3 covers 14 residues. CDR3 in DNA: TGTGCCAGCAGCTTAAATACAGGGTTAGATACGCAGTATTTT. Residues: CASSLNTGLDTQYF.

This chain links TRBV4-2 with TRBJ2-1, with 8 bases fitting TRBD2. Per germline, CDR1 LGHNA and CDR2 YNFKEQ. The CDR3 spans 17 residues. The V and J ends lost 0 bases and 1 base, in that order; junction bases with no gene match: 5. DNA for the CDR3: TGTGCCAGCAGCCAAGACGGGGGGGATAAATCCTACAATGAGCAGTTCTTC. It specifies CASSQDGGDKSYNEQFF.

V and J are TRBV5-4 and TRBJ2-2; perhaps TRBD1 as D (6 bases). The length of the CDR3 is 15 residues. V was cut by 2 bases and J by 3 bases, with 11 bases left in between. In germline, CDR1 is SGHNT, CDR2 YYREEE (reference sequence). The CDR3 sequence is CASSLLGAHTGELFF. The CDR3 DNA reads as TGTGCCAGCAGCTTATTGGGGGCGCACACCGGGGAGCTGTTTTTT.

This clone showed up just once. This chain links TRBV5-4 with TRBJ1-6; no firm D call. Trimming removed 4 bases from V and 8 bases from J, with 16 bases in between. Germline lookup yields CDR1 SGHNT and CDR2 YYREEE (reference sequence). The CDR3 length is 15 residues. In DNA form, the CDR3 reads TGTGCCAGCAGCCCCATGGGGAAAAGGGATTCACCCCTCCACTTT. It yields the protein CASSPMGKRDSPLHF.

The rearrangement links TRBV30 to TRBJ1-2, with D possibly matching TRBD1 (5 bases). The germline V gene has CDR1 GTSNPN and CDR2 SVGIG (reference sequence). The CDR3 has 11 residues. Trimming pared 5 bases from V and 7 bases from J, leaving 11 bases between. As DNA, the CDR3 is TGTGCCTGGGGACACGAGGGTGGCTACACCTTC. As protein: CAWGHEGGYTF.

The chain joins TRBV4-2 to TRBJ1-4; D remains ambiguous. The ends were cut back, 0 bases at V and 4 bases at J, with 12 bases in the middle. The CDR3 covers 16 residues. Germline CDR1 LGHNA, CDR2 YNFKEQ. CDR3 in amino acids: CASSQDPPRRNEKLFF. As DNA, the CDR3 is TGTGCCAGCAGCCAAGATCCCCCCCGGCGTAATGAAAAACTGTTTTTT.

This chain uses TRBV27 with TRBJ1-1; D unresolved. The germline CDR1 and CDR2 sequences are MNHEY and SMNVEV (reference sequence). The ends were cut back, 5 bases at V and 3 bases at J, with 16 bases in the middle. This CDR3 is built from 15 residues. Written as DNA, the CDR3 is TGTGCCAGCAGTCCGCGCGGCAGCACCTACACTGAAGCTTTCTTT. Amino acids: CASSPRGSTYTEAFF.